The rows below give T cell receptor beta chains drawn from one sample of a study of T-cell memory formation after mild COVID-19. A single record per CDR3 protein comes from TCRdb applying MiXCR to the 5' RACE reads. The data show approximately 250,000 distinct CDR3 sequences, 16% seen once. Sequenced: PBMCs or a T cell subset sorted from them (not recorded which). The receptors originated from a man aged 18 to 30 who had mild COVID-19 (a few samples of this study predate the infection). Cell type and time point are not known. The CDR3 runs from the conserved cysteine through the conserved F or W.

len,j_gene,v_gene,CDR3aa
14,TRBJ1-1,TRBV16,CASSQGDAGTEAFF
13,TRBJ2-2,TRBV12-3/TRBV12-4,CASSFSVTGELFF
16,TRBJ2-1,TRBV4-1,CASSPAGQGDRNEQFF
14,TRBJ1-5,TRBV11-2,CASSWGVGGQPQHF
13,TRBJ2-7,TRBV6-6,CASTAGRSYEQYF
14,TRBJ2-7,TRBV3-1,CASSFWTGREKQYF
12,TRBJ1-5,TRBV6-6,CASSPANQPQHF
17,TRBJ2-5,TRBV10-3,CAISESIGRVYQETQYF
15,TRBJ2-3,TRBV5-1,CASSLRGGVPDTQYF
12,TRBJ2-3,TRBV7-2,CASSVYTDTQYF
12,TRBJ2-7,TRBV6-5,CASSRHRKEQYF
12,TRBJ2-1,TRBV6-2/TRBV6-3,CASSYSWHEQFF
15,TRBJ2-7,TRBV20-1,CSARDYRARVGEQYF
15,TRBJ2-3,TRBV20-1,CSARSLAGAGDTQYF
18,TRBJ2-2,TRBV27,CASSPSSAYTWGTGELFF
13,TRBJ1-2,TRBV2,CASSDPYSYGYTF
15,TRBJ1-2,TRBV5-5,CASSTGLQGGYGYTF
13,TRBJ2-1,TRBV5-1,CASSLAALREQFF
12,TRBJ1-1,TRBV15,CATSRARTEAFF
12,TRBJ1-1,TRBV7-6,CAGSLAGDEAFF
17,TRBJ2-5,TRBV30,CAWSDGAPGGGAVTQYF
17,TRBJ2-3,TRBV6-2/TRBV6-3,CASSRPVGQTSTDTQYF
11,TRBJ2-7,TRBV5-4,CASSFGQTLFF
13,TRBJ2-2,TRBV12-3/TRBV12-4,CASSTGHTGELFF
13,TRBJ2-3,TRBV12-3/TRBV12-4,CASSSWGGDTQYF
13,TRBJ1-1,TRBV5-1,CASSSEGGTEAFF
15,TRBJ1-1,TRBV7-3,CASSPNRDRFGEAFF
13,TRBJ1-3,TRBV12-3/TRBV12-4,CASSFEPGNTIYF
15,TRBJ2-1,TRBV12-3/TRBV12-4,CASLPGTGPYNEQFF
12,TRBJ1-1,TRBV11-2,CASSFPGAEAFF
15,TRBJ1-4,TRBV7-9,CASSLESHRGEKLFF
14,TRBJ2-7,TRBV27,CASRTSGEDYEQYF